This TCR beta chain came from a study of OX40 agonist ivuxolimab in advanced cancers. Background on the study: Three individuals attained partial responses, comprising one hepatocellular carcinoma case and two cutaneous melanoma cases. General study findings and limits: People who partly responded at 0.1-3.0 mg/kg had some of the least clonal expansion seen.

TCRdb's table, derived via immunoSEQ multiplex PCR, lists solely in-frame clones and lacks some. The repertoire holds some 70,000 clones, 75% to 90% seen once, with under 3.5% in the top ten. The germline gives CDR1 SGHRS, CDR2 YFSETQ. The CDR3 is made up of 14 amino acids. Trimming stripped 6 bases from V and 3 bases from J, with 15 bases between. Regarding this clone: Antigen: not known.

The rearrangement joins TRBV5-1 to TRBJ1-2, with a possible D match to TRBD1 (6 bases). This TCR came from an adult with an advanced solid tumor such as melanoma, head and neck, liver or kidney cancer. The specimen was CD4+ or CD8+ T cells sorted from blood, collected in a trial of the OX40 agonist ivuxolimab. This CDR3 reads CASTPSRGDYGYTF. CDR3 sequence (DNA): TGCGCCAGCACACCATCCAGGGGCGACTATGGCTACACCTTC.